Below are 19 T cell receptor beta chains sequenced from a single sample in a study of technical replicates of blood from a handful of donors. Assay used: immunoSEQ multiplex PCR; TCRdb lists only in-frame clones, some missing. The sample has around 84,000 clones, around 90% seen once; the top ten hold more than 0.2%. Sample: T cells isolated from PBMCs. All receptors come from a human donor in good health.

The V call is TRBV19, the J call TRBJ1-1; D ambiguous. Germline V gene data show CDR1 as LNHDA and CDR2 as SQIVND (reference sequence). Trimming took off 3 bases at V and 1 base at J, with 12 bases between the two ends. The CDR3 spans 15 residues. The CDR3 DNA reads as TGTGCCAGTAGTATCGGCAGGTTTGGGAACACTGAAGCTTTCTTT. This sequence encodes CASSIGRFGNTEAFF.

This clone was seen a handful of times. The chain is built from TRBV5-4 and TRBJ1-5; D ambiguous. Per germline, CDR1 SGHNT and CDR2 YYREEE (reference sequence). The V and J ends lost 4 bases and 4 bases respectively, with 12 bases between them. This CDR3 spans 14 amino acids. The CDR3 nucleotides are TGTGCCAGCAGCCTAAGCGGGGTTAATCAGCCCCAGCATTTT. It yields the protein CASSLSGVNQPQHF.

The rearrangement uses TRBV18 and TRBJ2-7; 8 nucleotides agree with TRBD2. Germline lookup yields CDR1 KGHSH and CDR2 LQKENI. The CDR3 has 14 residues. V shed 3 bases and J 2 bases; nucleotides not matched to a gene: 3. The chain's CDR3 is CASSPGTRAYEQYF. CDR3 in DNA: TGTGCCAGCTCACCCGGGACTAGGGCCTACGAGCAGTACTTC.

The chain links TRBV29-1 to TRBJ2-7, with D possibly matching TRBD1 (7 bases). Trimming removed 6 bases from V and 1 base from J, with 13 bases in between. From germline, CDR1 is SQVTM and CDR2 ANQGSEA. The CDR3 has 13 residues. In DNA, the CDR3 is TGCAGCGTGCGGGACAGCCAATCCTACGAGCAGTACTTC. This codes for CSVRDSQSYEQYF.

V is TRBV5-6 and J is TRBJ2-5; D gene unclear. The germline V and J ends were trimmed by 1 base and 2 bases, with 9 bases remaining between them. The CDR3 totals 14 residues. CDR1 and CDR2 from the germline V gene are SGHDT and YYEEEE. The CDR3 loop reads CASSLLYSQETQYF. CDR3 coding DNA: TGTGCCAGCAGCTTGCTTTACAGTCAAGAGACCCAGTACTTC. Using reference TRBV5-6 and TRBJ2-5 for the parts outside the CDR3, the full variable domain is DAGVTQSPTHLIKTRGQQVTLRCSPKSGHDTVSWYQQALGQGPQFIFQYYEEEERQRGNFPDRFSGHQFPNYSSELNVNALLLGDSALYLCASSLLYSQETQYFGPGTRLLVL.

This sequence joins TRBV9 and TRBJ1-6, with D possibly being TRBD1 (6 bases). This CDR3 has 15 residues. Between the trimmed V and J ends, which lost 4 bases and 7 bases, there was a span of 15 bases. From germline, CDR1 is SGDLS and CDR2 YYNGEE. The chain's CDR3 is CASSPRTDLNSPLHF. Written as DNA, the CDR3 is TGTGCCAGCAGCCCTCGGACAGATTTGAATTCACCCCTCCACTTT.

This clone turned up a few times. The chain uses TRBV7-9 and TRBJ1-1; D unclear. Between the trimmed V and J ends, which lost 5 bases and 5 bases, there was a span of 6 bases. The germline V gene has CDR1 SEHNR and CDR2 FQNEAQ (reference sequence). The CDR3 spans 11 residues. As DNA, the CDR3 is TGTGCCAGCAGCCATGCGACTGAAGCTTTCTTT. Amino acid sequence: CASSHATEAFF.

The V and J genes are TRBV6-1 and TRBJ1-5; 8 nucleotides match TRBD1. This CDR3 has 19 residues. The germline CDR1 and CDR2 sequences are MNHNS and SASEGT. Trimming cost V 3 bases and J 4 bases; bases outside gene matches: 17. The CDR3 spells CASSEWGQVSKFGNQPQHF. DNA for the CDR3: TGTGCCAGCAGTGAGTGGGGACAGGTCAGCAAGTTCGGTAATCAGCCCCAGCATTTT.

This clone was picked up a small number of times. The rearrangement uses TRBV28 and TRBJ2-2, with D unresolved. The CDR3 has 12 amino acids. Germline V gives CDR1 MDHEN, CDR2 SYDVKM. The V end lost 4 bases, the J end lost 3 bases, and 3 bases lay between the germline ends. DNA for the CDR3: TGTGCCAGCAGTTCTTACACCGGGGAGCTGTTTTTT. Protein sequence: CASSSYTGELFF. Full variable domain (missing parts from reference TRBV28 and TRBJ2-2): DVKVTQSSRYLVKRTGEKVFLECVQDMDHENMFWYRQDPGLGLRLIYFSYDVKMKEKGDIPEGYSVSREKKERFSLILESASTNQTSMYLCASSSYTGELFFGEGSRLTVL.

The V gene is TRBV27, the J gene TRBJ2-7; D may be TRBD2 (6 bases). Trimming removed 5 bases at V and 2 bases at J, with 13 bases between. Germline values: CDR1 MNHEY, CDR2 SMNVEV (reference sequence). The CDR3 runs 14 residues. The CDR3 sequence: CASSAGLVAYEQYF. For the CDR3, the DNA is TGTGCCAGCAGTGCGGGACTCGTGGCCTACGAGCAGTACTTC.

V gene TRBV6-5 combines with J gene TRBJ2-2; unclear D gene. With 6 bases removed from V and 4 bases from J, the gap between germline ends came to 6 bases. Germline-derived CDR1 and CDR2 are MNHEY and SVGAGI. The CDR3 has 12 residues. This chain's CDR3 is CASRKATGELFF. The CDR3 nucleotides read TGTGCCAGCAGGAAAGCCACCGGGGAGCTGTTTTTT.

The rearrangement uses TRBV6-1 and TRBJ1-3; weak D call: TRBD1 (5 bases). CDR3 length: 16 residues. Germline V gene sequence: CDR1 MNHNS, CDR2 SASEGT. Between the trimmed V and J ends, which lost 4 bases and 1 base, there was a span of 14 bases. The CDR3 DNA reads as TGTGCCAGCAGTGTGTGGAGGGGCGGTTCTGGAAACACCATATATTTT. Protein product: CASSVWRGGSGNTIYF.

The chain recombines TRBV28 with TRBJ2-6; perhaps TRBD2 as D (5 bases). Trimming removed 2 bases at V and 0 bases at J, with 20 bases between. Germline CDR1 is MDHEN and CDR2 is SYDVKM. The CDR3 runs to 20 residues. This CDR3 reads CASSLRSFRSRGSGANVLTF. The DNA of the CDR3 is TGTGCCAGCAGTTTAAGGAGTTTCAGGTCACGGGGCTCTGGGGCCAACGTCCTGACTTTC.

This clone was detected once. The V call is TRBV6-1, the J call TRBJ1-5, with TRBD1 as a possible D gene (5 bases). This CDR3 is built from 14 residues. Germline V gene sequence: CDR1 MNHNS, CDR2 SASEGT. Trimming cost V 6 bases and J 6 bases, with 15 bases left between them. Here the CDR3 reads CASRPTQGVQPQHF. CDR3 coding DNA: TGTGCCAGCAGACCGACCCAGGGCGTTCAGCCCCAGCATTTT.

This sequence joins TRBV4-1 and TRBJ2-7; D is undetermined. The germline CDR1 and CDR2 sequences are MGHRA and YSYEKL. CDR3 length: 13 amino acids. V was cut by 3 bases and J by 5 bases, with 11 bases left in between. CDR3 nucleotide sequence: TGCGCCAGCAGCCAGATTCTAGTGGACGAGCAGTACTTC. It codes for CASSQILVDEQYF.

The chain employs TRBV9 and TRBJ2-1, with TRBD2 matching 9 bases. Germline assignment: CDR1 SGDLS and CDR2 YYNGEE. The trim removed 0 bases at V and 9 bases at J, leaving 7 bases unmatched. The CDR3 spans 15 residues. The CDR3 loop reads CASSVAGGGDLEQFF. CDR3 bases: TGTGCCAGCAGCGTAGCAGGCGGGGGGGACCTTGAGCAGTTCTTC.

The CDR3 loop is CASSLNLPRSNEQFF. The DNA of the CDR3 is TGTGCCAGCAGTTTAAATCTCCCCAGGTCCAATGAGCAGTTCTTC. The chain links TRBV28 to TRBJ2-1; the D is unclear. With 2 bases removed from V and 6 bases from J, the gap between germline ends came to 14 bases. The CDR3 is made up of 15 amino acids. Germline V CDR1 and CDR2: MDHEN, SYDVKM.

The chain carries TRBV7-9 and TRBJ2-7, with 8 nucleotides matching TRBD1. Losses at the gene ends were 4 bases for V and 3 bases for J; bases not matched to a gene: 5. The CDR3 consists of 14 residues. Germline-derived CDR1 and CDR2 are SEHNR and FQNEAQ (reference sequence). In nucleotides, the CDR3 is TGTGCCAGCAGCTACGGGACAGGATTCTACGAGCAGTACTTC. It yields the protein CASSYGTGFYEQYF.

This chain links TRBV7-3 with TRBJ2-7; D gene uncertain. This CDR3 is 18 amino acids long. Trimming shortened V by 5 bases and J by 3 bases, and 26 bases separated the two germline ends. Germline V gene lookup returns CDR1 SGHTA and CDR2 FQGTGA. Here the CDR3 reads CASSLASIDNHLNYEQYF. CDR3 in DNA: TGTGCCAGCAGCCTGGCGTCTATAGACAACCACTTAAACTACGAGCAGTACTTC.